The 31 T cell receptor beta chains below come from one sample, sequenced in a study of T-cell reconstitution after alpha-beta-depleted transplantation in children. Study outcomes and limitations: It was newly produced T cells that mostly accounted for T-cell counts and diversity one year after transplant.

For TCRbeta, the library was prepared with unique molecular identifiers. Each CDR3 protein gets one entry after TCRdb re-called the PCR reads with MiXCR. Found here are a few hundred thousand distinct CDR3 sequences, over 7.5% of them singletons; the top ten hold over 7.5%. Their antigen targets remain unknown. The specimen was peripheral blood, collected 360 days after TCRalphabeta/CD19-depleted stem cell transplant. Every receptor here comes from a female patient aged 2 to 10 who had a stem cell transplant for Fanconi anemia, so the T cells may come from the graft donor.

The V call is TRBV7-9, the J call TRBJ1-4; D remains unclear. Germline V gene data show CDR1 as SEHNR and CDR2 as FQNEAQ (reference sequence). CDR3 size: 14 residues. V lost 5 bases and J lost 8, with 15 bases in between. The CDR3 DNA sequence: TGTGCCAGCAGCCGGGAGCACTTAAGGGAAAAACTGTTTTTT. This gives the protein CASSREHLREKLFF. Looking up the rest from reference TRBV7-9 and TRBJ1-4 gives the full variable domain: DTGVSQNPRHKITKRGQNVTFRCDPISEHNRLYWYRQTLGQGPEFLTYFQNEAQLEKSRLLSDRFSAERPKGSFSTLEIQRTEQGDSAMYLCASSREHLREKLFFGSGTQLSVL.

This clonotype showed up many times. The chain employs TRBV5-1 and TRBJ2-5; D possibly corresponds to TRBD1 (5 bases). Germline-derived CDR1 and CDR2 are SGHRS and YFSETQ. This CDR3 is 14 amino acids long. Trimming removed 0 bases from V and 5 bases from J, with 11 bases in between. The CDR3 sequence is CASSLGQGGETQYF. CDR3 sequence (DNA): TGCGCCAGCAGCTTGGGCCAGGGTGGGGAGACCCAGTACTTC.

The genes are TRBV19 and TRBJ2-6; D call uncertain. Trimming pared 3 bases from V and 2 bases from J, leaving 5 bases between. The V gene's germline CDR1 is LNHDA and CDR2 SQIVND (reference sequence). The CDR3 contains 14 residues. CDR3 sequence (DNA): TGTGCCAGTAGTATCTCGCCTGGGGCCAACGTCCTGACTTTC. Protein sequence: CASSISPGANVLTF.

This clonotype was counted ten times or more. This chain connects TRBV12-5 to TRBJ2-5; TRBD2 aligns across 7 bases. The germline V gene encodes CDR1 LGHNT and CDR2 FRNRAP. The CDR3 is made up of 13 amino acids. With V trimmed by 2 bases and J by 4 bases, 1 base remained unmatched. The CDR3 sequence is CASGLWGGETQYF. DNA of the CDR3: TGTGCTAGTGGTTTGTGGGGGGGAGAGACCCAGTACTTC. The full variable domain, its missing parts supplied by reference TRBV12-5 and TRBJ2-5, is DARVTQTPRHKVTEMGQEVTMRCQPILGHNTVFWYRQTMMQGLELLAYFRNRAPLDDSGMPKDRFSAEMPDATLATLKIQPSEPRDSAVYFCASGLWGGETQYFGPGTRLLVL.

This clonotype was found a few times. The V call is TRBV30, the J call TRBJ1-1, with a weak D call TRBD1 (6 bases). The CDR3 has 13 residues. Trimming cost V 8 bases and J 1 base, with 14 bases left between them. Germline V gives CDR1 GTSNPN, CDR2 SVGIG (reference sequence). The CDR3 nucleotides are TGTGCCCGGTCCGGGACATGGAACACTGAAGCTTTCTTT. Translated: CARSGTWNTEAFF.

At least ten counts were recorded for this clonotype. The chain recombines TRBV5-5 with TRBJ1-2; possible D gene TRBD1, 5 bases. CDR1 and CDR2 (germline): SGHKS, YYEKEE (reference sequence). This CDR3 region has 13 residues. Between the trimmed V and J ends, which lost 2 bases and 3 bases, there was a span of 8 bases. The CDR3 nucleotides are TGTGCCAGCAGCTTTACAGGTCACTATGGCTACACCTTC. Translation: CASSFTGHYGYTF.

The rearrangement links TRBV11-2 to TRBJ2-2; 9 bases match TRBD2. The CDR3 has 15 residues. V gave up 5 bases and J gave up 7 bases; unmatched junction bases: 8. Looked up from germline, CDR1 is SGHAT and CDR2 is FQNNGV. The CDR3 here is CASSRRLAGLGELFF. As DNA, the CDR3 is TGTGCCAGCAGCAGGCGGCTAGCGGGGCTCGGGGAGCTGTTTTTT.

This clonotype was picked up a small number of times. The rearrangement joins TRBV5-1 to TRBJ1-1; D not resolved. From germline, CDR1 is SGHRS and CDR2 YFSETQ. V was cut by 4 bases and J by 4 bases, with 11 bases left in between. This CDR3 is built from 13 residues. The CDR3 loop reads CASSTGVGTEAFF. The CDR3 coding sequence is TGCGCCAGCAGCACCGGAGTGGGCACTGAAGCTTTCTTT.

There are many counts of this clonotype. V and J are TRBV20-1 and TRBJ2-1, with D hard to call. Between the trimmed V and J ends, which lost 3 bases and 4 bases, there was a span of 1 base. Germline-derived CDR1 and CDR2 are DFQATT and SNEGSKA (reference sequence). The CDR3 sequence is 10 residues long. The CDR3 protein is CSARYNEQFF. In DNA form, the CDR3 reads TGCAGTGCTAGGTACAATGAGCAGTTCTTC.

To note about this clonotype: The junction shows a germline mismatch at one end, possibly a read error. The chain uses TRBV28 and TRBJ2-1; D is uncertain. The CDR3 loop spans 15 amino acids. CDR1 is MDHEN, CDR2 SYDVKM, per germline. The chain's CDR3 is CASSPKYPSYNKQFF. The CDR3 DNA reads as TGTGCCAGCAGTCCCAAGTACCCGTCCTACAATAAGCAGTTCTTC. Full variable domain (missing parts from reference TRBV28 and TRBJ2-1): DVKVTQSSRYLVKRTGEKVFLECVQDMDHENMFWYRQDPGLGLRLIYFSYDVKMKEKGDIPEGYSVSREKKERFSLILESASTNQTSMYLCASSPKYPSYNKQFFGPGTRLTVL.

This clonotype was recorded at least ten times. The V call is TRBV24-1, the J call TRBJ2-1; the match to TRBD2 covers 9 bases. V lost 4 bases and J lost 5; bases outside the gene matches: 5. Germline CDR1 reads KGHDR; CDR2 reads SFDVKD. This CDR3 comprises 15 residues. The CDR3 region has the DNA TGTGCCACCAGTGACCGCCGCGGGGGGGACAATGAGCAGTTCTTC. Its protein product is CATSDRRGGDNEQFF.

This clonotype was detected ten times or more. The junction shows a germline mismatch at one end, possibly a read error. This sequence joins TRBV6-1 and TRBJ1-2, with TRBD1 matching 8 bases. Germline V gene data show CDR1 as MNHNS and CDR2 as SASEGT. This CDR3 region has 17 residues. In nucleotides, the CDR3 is TGTGCCAGCAGCTTCAATATCTTGGGCCAGGGGGCCGCCTTGGTCGCCTTC. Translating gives CASSFNILGQGAALVAF.

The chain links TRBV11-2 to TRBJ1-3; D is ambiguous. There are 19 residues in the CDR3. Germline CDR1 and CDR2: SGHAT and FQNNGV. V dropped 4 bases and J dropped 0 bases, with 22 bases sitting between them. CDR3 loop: CASSSNSWADQSSGNTIYF. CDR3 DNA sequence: TGTGCCAGCAGCTCAAATTCTTGGGCCGACCAAAGCTCTGGAAACACCATATATTTT.

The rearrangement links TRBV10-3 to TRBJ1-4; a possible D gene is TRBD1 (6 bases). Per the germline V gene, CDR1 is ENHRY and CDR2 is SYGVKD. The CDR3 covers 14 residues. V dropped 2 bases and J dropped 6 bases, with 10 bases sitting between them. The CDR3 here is CAISEAGADEKLFF. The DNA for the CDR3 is TGTGCCATCAGTGAGGCAGGGGCCGATGAAAAACTGTTTTTT.

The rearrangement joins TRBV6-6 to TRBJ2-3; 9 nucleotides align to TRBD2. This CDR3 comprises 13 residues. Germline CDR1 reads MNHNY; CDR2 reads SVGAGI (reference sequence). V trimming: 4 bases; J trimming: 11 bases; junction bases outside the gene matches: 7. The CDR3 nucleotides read TGTGCCAGCAGTTTAGCGGGGGTCCCCGGGCAGTATTTT. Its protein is CASSLAGVPGQYF.

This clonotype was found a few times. DNA of the CDR3: TGTGCCAGCAGTAAGCCGGGACAGCCTCTCTACGAGCAGTACTTC. Translation: CASSKPGQPLYEQYF. This rearrangement joins TRBV6-2 or TRBV6-3 to TRBJ2-7, with 7 bases lining up with TRBD1. CDR3 length equals 15 residues. Germline V gene data show CDR1 as MNHEY and CDR2 as SVGEGT. J lost 3 bases, V lost 5 bases, and 10 bases had no gene match.

The DNA of the CDR3 is TGTGCCAGCAGCCTACCTTCCGCGGGCAAACCTACGCAGTATTTT. This translates into CASSLPSAGKPTQYF. The J gene is TRBJ2-3, the V gene TRBV3-1, with D possibly TRBD2 on 5 matching bases. This CDR3 has 15 residues. Germline V gives CDR1 LGHDT, CDR2 YNNKEL (reference sequence). V lost 4 bases to trimming and J lost 8 bases, with 19 bases between them.

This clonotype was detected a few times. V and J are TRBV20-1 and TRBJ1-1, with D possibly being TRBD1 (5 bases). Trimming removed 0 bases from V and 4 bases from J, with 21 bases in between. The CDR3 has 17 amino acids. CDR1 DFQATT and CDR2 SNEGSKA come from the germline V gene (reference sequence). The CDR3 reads CSARDLAGQGGSTEAFF. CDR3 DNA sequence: TGCAGTGCTAGAGATCTGGCCGGGCAGGGAGGGAGCACTGAAGCTTTCTTT.

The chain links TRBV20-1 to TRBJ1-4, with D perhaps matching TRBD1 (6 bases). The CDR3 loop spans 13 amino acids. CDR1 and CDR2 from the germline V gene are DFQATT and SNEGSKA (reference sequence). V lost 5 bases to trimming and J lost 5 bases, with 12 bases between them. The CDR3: CSAVGGLNEKLFF. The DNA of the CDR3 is TGCAGTGCTGTTGGGGGGCTGAATGAAAAACTGTTTTTT.

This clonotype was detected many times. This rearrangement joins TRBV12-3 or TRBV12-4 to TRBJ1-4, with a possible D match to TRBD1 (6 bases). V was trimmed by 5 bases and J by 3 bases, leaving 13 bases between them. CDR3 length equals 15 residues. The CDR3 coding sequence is TGTGCCAGCAGTCCCTCTGGGGGGCCTAATGAAAAACTGTTTTTT. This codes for CASSPSGGPNEKLFF.

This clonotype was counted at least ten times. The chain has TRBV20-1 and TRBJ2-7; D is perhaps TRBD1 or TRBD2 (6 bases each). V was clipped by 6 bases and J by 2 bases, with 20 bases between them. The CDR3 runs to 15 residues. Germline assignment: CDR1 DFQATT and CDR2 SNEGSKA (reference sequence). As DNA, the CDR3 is TGCAGTGCCGACATATGGGGGGCTAGCGCCTACGAGCAGTACTTC. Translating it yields CSADIWGASAYEQYF.

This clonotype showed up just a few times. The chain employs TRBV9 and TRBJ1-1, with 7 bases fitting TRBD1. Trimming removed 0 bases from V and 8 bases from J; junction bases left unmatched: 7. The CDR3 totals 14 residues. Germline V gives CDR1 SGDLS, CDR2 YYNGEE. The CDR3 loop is CASSVGSRGQEAFF. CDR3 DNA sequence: TGTGCCAGCAGCGTAGGTTCTAGGGGGCAGGAAGCTTTCTTT.

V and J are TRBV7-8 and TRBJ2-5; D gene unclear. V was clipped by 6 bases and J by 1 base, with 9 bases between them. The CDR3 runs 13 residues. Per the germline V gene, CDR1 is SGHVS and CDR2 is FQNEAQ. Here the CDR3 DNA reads TGTGCCAGCAGAGACGACGGCCAAGAGACCCAGTACTTC. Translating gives CASRDDGQETQYF.

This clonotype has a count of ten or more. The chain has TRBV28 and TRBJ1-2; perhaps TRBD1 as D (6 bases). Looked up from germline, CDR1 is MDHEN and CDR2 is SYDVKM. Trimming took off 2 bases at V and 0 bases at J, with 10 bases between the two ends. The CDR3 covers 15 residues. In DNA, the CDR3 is TGTGCCAGCAGTTTAACAGGGTGGGCTAACTATGGCTACACCTTC. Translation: CASSLTGWANYGYTF.

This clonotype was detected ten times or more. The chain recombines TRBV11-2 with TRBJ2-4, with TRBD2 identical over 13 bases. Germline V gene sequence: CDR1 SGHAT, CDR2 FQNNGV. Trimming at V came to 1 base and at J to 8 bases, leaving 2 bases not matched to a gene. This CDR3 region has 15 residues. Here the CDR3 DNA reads TGTGCCAGCAGCTTAGGACTAGCGGGGGGTGACATTCAGTACTTC. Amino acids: CASSLGLAGGDIQYF.

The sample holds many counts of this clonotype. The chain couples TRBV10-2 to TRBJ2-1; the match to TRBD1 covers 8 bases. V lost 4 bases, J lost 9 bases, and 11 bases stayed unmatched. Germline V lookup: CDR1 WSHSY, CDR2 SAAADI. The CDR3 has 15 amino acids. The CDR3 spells CASSGGTGKSGEQFF. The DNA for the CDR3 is TGCGCCAGCAGTGGCGGGACAGGAAAGAGTGGTGAGCAGTTCTTC.

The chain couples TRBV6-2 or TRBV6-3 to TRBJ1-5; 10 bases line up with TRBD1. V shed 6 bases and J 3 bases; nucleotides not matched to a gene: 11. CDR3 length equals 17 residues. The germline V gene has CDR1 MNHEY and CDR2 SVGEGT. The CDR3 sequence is CASRRDRGVGHNQPQHF. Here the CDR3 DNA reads TGTGCCAGCAGAAGGGACAGGGGTGTAGGCCACAATCAGCCCCAGCATTTT.

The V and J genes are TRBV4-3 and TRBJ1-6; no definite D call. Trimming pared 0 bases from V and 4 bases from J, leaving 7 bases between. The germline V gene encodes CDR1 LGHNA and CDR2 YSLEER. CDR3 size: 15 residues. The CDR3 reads CASSQEGIYNSPLHF. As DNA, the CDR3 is TGCGCCAGCAGCCAAGAGGGAATATATAATTCACCCCTCCACTTT.

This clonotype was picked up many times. Written as DNA, the CDR3 is TGTGCCAGCAGCACCCAACCAACTAATGAAAAACTGTTTTTT. Encoded protein: CASSTQPTNEKLFF. V usage is TRBV7-8 and J usage is TRBJ1-4; no clear D. Germline lookup yields CDR1 SGHVS and CDR2 FQNEAQ. Trimming cost V 5 bases and J 0 bases, with 7 bases left between them. The CDR3 consists of 14 residues.

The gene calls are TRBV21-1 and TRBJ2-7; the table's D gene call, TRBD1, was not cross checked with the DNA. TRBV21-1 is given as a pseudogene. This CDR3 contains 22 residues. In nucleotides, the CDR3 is TGTGCCAGCAGTCCTAACGGACCCAGTAGGCGGGTACGTGGGGGATATAACTACGAGCAGTACTTC. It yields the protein CASSPNGPSRRVRGGYNYEQYF.

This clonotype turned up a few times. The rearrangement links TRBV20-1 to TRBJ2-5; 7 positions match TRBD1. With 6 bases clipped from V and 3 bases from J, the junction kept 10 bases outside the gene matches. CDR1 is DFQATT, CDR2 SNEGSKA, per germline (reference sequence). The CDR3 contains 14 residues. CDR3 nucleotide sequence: TGCAGTGCCACAGACGGGACAGCCAAAGAGACCCAGTACTTC. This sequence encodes CSATDGTAKETQYF.